This TCR beta chain was retrieved from a study of T cell responses to AZD1222 COVID-19 vaccine. The study, taken as a whole, reports: Most donors were white British and more were female, and clonal diversity was possibly underestimated. Spike-wide vaccine-associated CD4 TCRs dominated at 160-218 and 743-854.

Sequencing was performed with immunoSEQ multiplex PCR; in TCRdb, only in-frame clones are kept and a portion is missing. In the table there are approximately 200,000 clones, roughly nine tenths of which are singletons. Investigators merged groups given second doses at roughly 4 or roughly 12 weeks. Regarding this clone: Its target is unknown.

Sample: peripheral blood, taken 28 days after the second AZD1222 dose. The TCR sequence derives from an adult who received the AZD1222 COVID-19 vaccine.

The CDR3 nucleotides are TGTGCCAGCTCCTTGAAGGGGTCCTCCCGACAAGAGACCCAGTACTTC. This encodes CASSLKGSSRQETQYF. The chain carries TRBV7-6 and TRBJ2-5; tentatively, D is TRBD1 (5 bases). V was clipped by 8 bases and J by 2 bases, with 21 bases between them. Germline V lookup: CDR1 SGHVS, CDR2 FNYEAQ. There are 16 residues in the CDR3.